The clone carrying this T cell receptor (beta chain) showed up many times. This specimen belongs to a study of neurological immune-mediated disorders. As for the study in general: Of the approximately 35 patients with multiple sclerosis, some 30 had relapsing-remitting MS, whereas the remaining 3 had secondary progressive MS.

One entry per CDR3 protein, called by TCRdb with MiXCR from the 5' RACE reads. Of approximately 80,000 distinct CDR3 sequences in the sample, over 4.5% are singletons; the top ten hold approximately 8%. Time point meaning: longitudinal time-point 2. V shed 4 bases, J shed 8 bases, and the junction held 6 bases outside the gene matches. The CDR3 length is 16 residues. Germline V gives CDR1 SGHRS, CDR2 YFSETQ. This receptor was taken from a woman aged 60-75 years with multiple sclerosis. V usage is TRBV5-1 and J usage is TRBJ2-1, with 16 bases identical to TRBD2. The sequencing sample was made of PBMCs. The CDR3 here is CASSAGLAGGRDEQFF. CDR3 nucleotides: TGCGCCAGCAGCGCGGGACTAGCGGGGGGGCGGGATGAGCAGTTCTTC.